This is a list of T cell receptor beta chains from one sample in a study of blood T cell repertoires in COVID-19. TCRdb's copy holds only in-frame clones and misses some; the assay was immunoSEQ multiplex PCR. This table has over 200,000 clones, about four fifths appearing once. Sequenced material: PBMCs or T cells enriched from blood (not recorded which). The origin of the receptors is a man in his fifties or sixties who had recovered from COVID-19. The CDR3 runs from the conserved cysteine through the conserved F or W. D genes are given only for firm matches. Only some rows state a clone size, as once, few, many or a class for expanded clones.

CDR3 DNA: TGTGCCACCAGCAGCAGGGACAGGCGTGAAGCTTTCTTT; CDR3 protein: CATSSRDRREAFF; J gene: TRBJ1-1; clone size: once; D gene: TRBD1; V gene: TRBV15
CDR3 DNA: TGTGCCAGCAGCCGCCAAGCAGGGGCCGGGACTGAAGCTTTCTTT; CDR3 protein: CASSRQAGAGTEAFF; J gene: TRBJ1-1; clone size: -; D gene: -; V gene: TRBV3-1/TRBV3-2
CDR3 DNA: TGTGCTAGTGGTTTGGTACCGGGGGTAAAAGAGACCCAGTACTTC; CDR3 protein: CASGLVPGVKETQYF; J gene: TRBJ2-5; clone size: -; D gene: -; V gene: TRBV12-5
CDR3 DNA: TGTGCCAGCAGGAGGACAGGAGACGAGGGCTACACCTTC; CDR3 protein: CASRRTGDEGYTF; J gene: TRBJ1-2; clone size: -; D gene: TRBD1; V gene: TRBV6-5
CDR3 DNA: TGTGCCAGCACCCAAGGCCCGGGGGGAGGACACACAGATACGCAGTATTTT; CDR3 protein: CASTQGPGGGHTDTQYF; J gene: TRBJ2-3; clone size: -; D gene: TRBD2; V gene: TRBV4-2
CDR3 DNA: TGTGCCATCAAGGGGGACAGGGGATACACTGAAGCTTTCTTT; CDR3 protein: CAIKGDRGYTEAFF; J gene: TRBJ1-1; clone size: -; D gene: TRBD1; V gene: TRBV10-3
CDR3 DNA: TGTGCCAGCAGCTTGGCGGGCAGGGCTGGCTACACCTTC; CDR3 protein: CASSLAGRAGYTF; J gene: TRBJ1-2; clone size: few; D gene: -; V gene: TRBV5-6
CDR3 DNA: TGTGCCAGCAGCCATGCAACAGGAATTAACTATGGCTACACCTTC; CDR3 protein: CASSHATGINYGYTF; J gene: TRBJ1-2; clone size: once; D gene: -; V gene: TRBV3-1/TRBV3-2
CDR3 DNA: TGTGCCAGCAGTCAGAGCAGGGACACCTCAGAAGCTTTCTTT; CDR3 protein: CASSQSRDTSEAFF; J gene: TRBJ1-1; clone size: -; D gene: -; V gene: TRBV7-9
CDR3 DNA: TGTGCCAGCAGCCAAGGAGGGTGGCTAGATGTCACAGATACGCAGTATTTT; CDR3 protein: CASSQGGWLDVTDTQYF; J gene: TRBJ2-3; clone size: -; D gene: -; V gene: TRBV4-2
CDR3 DNA: TGTGCCAGTAAACCAGGCGCCGCTGGATATAGCAATCAGCCCCAGCATTTT; CDR3 protein: CASKPGAAGYSNQPQHF; J gene: TRBJ1-5; clone size: -; D gene: -; V gene: TRBV28
CDR3 DNA: TGTGCCAGTATGAGGGAAACCCGGGCTGGAAACACCATATATTTT; CDR3 protein: CASMRETRAGNTIYF; J gene: TRBJ1-3; clone size: -; D gene: -; V gene: TRBV19
CDR3 DNA: TGTGCCACCCGACAGGGACACAATTCACCCCTCCACTTT; CDR3 protein: CATRQGHNSPLHF; J gene: TRBJ1-6; clone size: -; D gene: TRBD1; V gene: TRBV19
CDR3 DNA: TGTGCCAGCAGCCTGCATGCGGGGGCGGGCGAGCAGTACTTC; CDR3 protein: CASSLHAGAGEQYF; J gene: TRBJ2-7; clone size: -; D gene: -; V gene: TRBV25-1
CDR3 DNA: TGTGCCAGCAGTGAAGTCCGCACATCCACTGAAGCTTTCTTT; CDR3 protein: CASSEVRTSTEAFF; J gene: TRBJ1-1; clone size: -; D gene: -; V gene: TRBV6-1
CDR3 DNA: TGCGCCAGCAGCCAAGAGGCGGGCGGGGGGCCGAATCAGCCCCAGCATTTT; CDR3 protein: CASSQEAGGGPNQPQHF; J gene: TRBJ1-5; clone size: -; D gene: -; V gene: TRBV4-3
CDR3 DNA: TGTGCCAGTAGTAGAAGGACAGGGGGGAACAATGAGCAGTTCTTC; CDR3 protein: CASSRRTGGNNEQFF; J gene: TRBJ2-1; clone size: few; D gene: TRBD1; V gene: TRBV19
CDR3 DNA: TGCGCCAGCAGCTTGTCAGGACAGGGAGGATACAATGAGCAGTTCTTC; CDR3 protein: CASSLSGQGGYNEQFF; J gene: TRBJ2-1; clone size: -; D gene: TRBD1; V gene: TRBV5-1
CDR3 DNA: TGCGCCAGCAGCTTTCGACAGGGACTGGGCACTGAAGCTTTCTTT; CDR3 protein: CASSFRQGLGTEAFF; J gene: TRBJ1-1; clone size: -; D gene: TRBD1; V gene: TRBV5-1